These 14 T cell receptor beta chains were sequenced from one sample in a study of CD8+ T cells in alopecia areata (dated by TCRdb to 2016 to 2019). The library was built by means of the immunoSEQ multiplex PCR assay. RNA was extracted from all samples and reverse transcribed into cDNA, which served as template for TCR sequencing. TCRdb limited this immuneACCESS table to in-frame rearrangements with V and J called. A share of clones is missing; checked studies link under half to unresolved V genes, and the rest is unexplained. The sample contains about 110,000 clones, about 83% of them found a single time. Of the sample, over 20% falls within the top ten clones. In light of the paper, this sample's time point label describes: less than 25 weeks on oral tofacitinib. In the paper's terms, the treatment or condition label means: oral pan-JAK inhibitor, 5-10 mg twice daily. Sequences were derived from CD8+ T cells sorted from blood, sampled at week 24, from a patient treated with tofacitinib. Receptors originate from a human donor with alopecia areata.

The gene calls are TRBV5-1 and TRBJ2-3; perhaps TRBD1 as D (6 bases). The CDR3 is made up of 16 amino acids. V dropped 5 bases and J dropped 1 base, with 17 bases sitting between them. Germline values: CDR1 SGHRS, CDR2 YFSETQ. The CDR3 region is CASSSTGPAGTDTQYF. The CDR3 region has the DNA TGCGCCAGCAGTTCTACAGGGCCAGCTGGCACAGATACGCAGTATTTT.

The chain employs TRBV29-1 and TRBJ1-5; 10 nucleotides align to TRBD1. Germline trimming cut 4 bases from V and 4 bases from J; bases unmatched to any gene: 7. Germline V lookup: CDR1 SQVTM, CDR2 ANQGSEA. The CDR3 has 15 amino acids. DNA of the CDR3: TGCAGCGTTGTTACCGGGACAGGGGAAAATCAGCCCCAGCATTTT. It translates to CSVVTGTGENQPQHF.

This clone showed up just once. The rearrangement uses TRBV19 and TRBJ2-5, with D perhaps being TRBD1 or TRBD2 (6 bases each). V shed 4 bases and J shed 5 bases, with 14 bases lying between them. The V gene's germline CDR1 is LNHDA and CDR2 SQIVND (reference sequence). The CDR3 spans 14 residues. For the CDR3, the DNA is TGTGCCAGTAGTACCCCCGGGGGCCCGGAGACCCAGTACTTC. Translation gives CASSTPGGPETQYF.

This clone was counted between two and nine times. The rearrangement joins TRBV13 to TRBJ2-5; 8 bases agree with TRBD2. J gave up 7 bases and V 5 bases, and 12 bases lay outside the gene matches. The CDR3 runs to 15 residues. CDR1 is PRHDT and CDR2 is FYEKMQ in the germline V gene (reference sequence). The CDR3 DNA is TGTGCCAGCAGCACCCGCGGGGGGTCCAAGAGGACCCAGTACTTC. Protein product: CASSTRGGSKRTQYF.

The chain couples TRBV9 to TRBJ2-1; D perhaps matches TRBD2 (6 bases). Germline lookup yields CDR1 SGDLS and CDR2 YYNGEE. V lost 3 bases to trimming and J lost 5 bases, with 15 bases between them. The CDR3 sequence is 15 residues long. The CDR3 DNA reads TGTGCCAGCAGCGCGGACCCGGGACTTAACAATGAGCAGTTCTTC. Its translation: CASSADPGLNNEQFF.

This chain uses TRBV15 with TRBJ2-2, with 8 bases fitting TRBD2. CDR1 and CDR2 (germline): LNHNV, YYDKDF (reference sequence). V gave up 3 bases and J gave up 1 base; unmatched junction bases: 4. The CDR3 sequence is 16 residues long. CDR3 amino acids: CATSSTGTRNTGELFF. CDR3 bases: TGTGCCACCAGCAGTACCGGGACTAGGAACACCGGGGAGCTGTTTTTT.

The chain employs TRBV29-1 and TRBJ2-1, with 9 bases that match TRBD1. Germline trimming cut 6 bases from V and 15 bases from J; bases unmatched to any gene: 9. This CDR3 is built from 11 residues. Germline V gene data show CDR1 as SQVTM and CDR2 as ANQGSEA. The CDR3 reads CSVPWTGVTFF. As DNA, the CDR3 is TGCAGCGTACCCTGGACAGGGGTTACGTTCTTC.

The CDR3 region is CASRIGANVLTF. The CDR3 DNA reads TGTGCCAGCAGAATTGGGGCCAACGTCCTGACTTTC. V usage is TRBV28 and J usage is TRBJ2-6; the D is unclear. The germline V and J ends were trimmed by 6 bases and 3 bases, with 3 bases remaining between them. The CDR3 runs 12 residues. Germline V gives CDR1 MDHEN, CDR2 SYDVKM.

This chain links TRBV4-1 with TRBJ2-2; 7 bases fit TRBD1. Germline values: CDR1 MGHRA, CDR2 YSYEKL. After removal of 3 bases from V and 5 bases from J, the junction contained 3 bases not matched to a gene. There are 14 residues in the CDR3. The DNA for the CDR3 is TGCGCCAGCAGCCAGGACAGGCGAACCGGGGAGCTGTTTTTT. The encoded protein is CASSQDRRTGELFF.

CDR3 protein: CAWSVEEVAKNIQYF. CDR3 in DNA: TGTGCCTGGAGTGTAGAGGAGGTAGCCAAAAACATTCAGTACTTC. This rearrangement joins TRBV30 to TRBJ2-4; possibly TRBD2 for D (5 bases). This CDR3 has 15 residues. From germline, CDR1 is GTSNPN and CDR2 SVGIG (reference sequence). V dropped 0 bases and J dropped 0 bases, with 9 bases sitting between them.

This sequence joins TRBV7-9 and TRBJ2-7, with unresolved D. Trimming removed 5 bases from V and 1 base from J, with 9 bases in between. Germline assignment: CDR1 SEHNR and CDR2 FQNEAQ (reference sequence). This CDR3 comprises 13 residues. This CDR3 reads CASSTPESYEQYF. The CDR3 DNA sequence: TGTGCCAGCAGCACCCCAGAGTCCTACGAGCAGTACTTC.

The V and J genes are TRBV5-1 and TRBJ1-1; 7 nucleotides agree with TRBD1. CDR1 SGHRS and CDR2 YFSETQ come from the germline V gene. The CDR3 consists of 17 residues. The junction had 16 bases not matched to a gene; V was cut back by 4 bases and J by 4 bases. In DNA, the CDR3 is TGCGCCAGCAGCGAGTACAGGGGAAGAGGGGCCGGCACTGAAGCTTTCTTT. Protein sequence: CASSEYRGRGAGTEAFF.

The rearrangement joins TRBV10-3 to TRBJ1-1; 8 nucleotides agree with TRBD1. CDR1 is ENHRY and CDR2 is SYGVKD in the germline V gene. CDR3 size: 14 residues. Losses at the gene ends were 4 bases for V and 7 bases for J; bases not matched to a gene: 8. The CDR3 nucleotides are TGTGCCATCAGTGTGGGGCAGGGGGCGGTTGAAGCTTTCTTT. Translation: CAISVGQGAVEAFF.

The gene calls are TRBV5-1 and TRBJ2-1; D is possibly TRBD2 (5 bases). Between the trimmed V and J ends, which lost 0 bases and 5 bases, there was a span of 15 bases. Germline CDR1 SGHRS, CDR2 YFSETQ. The CDR3 totals 16 residues. The CDR3 DNA reads TGCGCCAGCAGCTTGGAAGTCAGCGGATTAAACAATGAGCAGTTCTTC. Its translation: CASSLEVSGLNNEQFF.